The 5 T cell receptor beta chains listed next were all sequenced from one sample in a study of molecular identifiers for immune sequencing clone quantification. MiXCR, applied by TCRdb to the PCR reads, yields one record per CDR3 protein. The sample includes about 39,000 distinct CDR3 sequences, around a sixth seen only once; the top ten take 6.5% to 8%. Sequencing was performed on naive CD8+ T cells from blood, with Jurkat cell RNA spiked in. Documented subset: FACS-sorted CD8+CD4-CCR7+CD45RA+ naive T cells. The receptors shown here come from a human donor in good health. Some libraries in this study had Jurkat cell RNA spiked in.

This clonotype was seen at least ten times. The CDR3 region has the DNA TGTGCCAGCAGCTTCCTAGCGGGAGTGACCGGGGAGCTGTTTTTT. Residues: CASSFLAGVTGELFF. The chain is built from TRBV7-6 and TRBJ2-2; 10 bases match TRBD2. The CDR3 has 15 residues. Trimming took 3 bases from V and 5 from J; bases not matched to a gene: 3. Germline V gene data show CDR1 as SGHVS and CDR2 as FNYEAQ.

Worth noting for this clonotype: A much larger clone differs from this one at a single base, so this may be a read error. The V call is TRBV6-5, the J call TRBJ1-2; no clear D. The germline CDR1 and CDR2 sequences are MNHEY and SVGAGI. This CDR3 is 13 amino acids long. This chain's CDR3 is CASSYLGEADYAF. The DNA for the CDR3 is TGTGCCAGCAGTTACTTGGGCGAAGCGGACTACGCCTTC.

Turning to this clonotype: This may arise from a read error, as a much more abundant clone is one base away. The CDR3 nucleotides read TGTGCTAGTGGTTTGGTAATGGAGGGATTTCAGCCCCAGCATTTT. Its translation is CASGLVMEGFQPQHF. The gene calls are TRBV12-5 and TRBJ1-5; D is undetermined. Trimming shortened V by 0 bases and J by 6 bases, and 12 bases separated the two germline ends. This CDR3 has 15 amino acids. The germline V gene encodes CDR1 LGHNT and CDR2 FRNRAP.

This chain's CDR3 is CASSQDKGANEQFF. CDR3 sequence (DNA): TGCGCCAGCAGCCAAGATAAGGGGGCAAATGAGCAGTTCTTC. The chain is built from TRBV4-1 and TRBJ2-1; 7 nucleotides align to TRBD1. This CDR3 region has 14 residues. Germline V gene lookup returns CDR1 MGHRA and CDR2 YSYEKL. The ends lost 0 bases at V and 7 bases at J; junction bases unmatched: 3.

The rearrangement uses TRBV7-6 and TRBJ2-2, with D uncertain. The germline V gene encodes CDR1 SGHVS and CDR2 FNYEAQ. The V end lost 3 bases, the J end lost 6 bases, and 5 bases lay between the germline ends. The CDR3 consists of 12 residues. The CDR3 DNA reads TGTGCCAGCAGCTTGAAGTCCGGGGAGCTGTTTTTT. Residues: CASSLKSGELFF. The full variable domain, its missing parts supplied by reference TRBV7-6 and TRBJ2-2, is GAGVSQSPRYKVTKRGQDVALRCDPISGHVSLYWYRQALGQGPEFLTYFNYEAQQDKSGLPNDRFSAERPEGSISTLTIQRTEQRDSAMYRCASSLKSGELFFGEGSRLTVL.